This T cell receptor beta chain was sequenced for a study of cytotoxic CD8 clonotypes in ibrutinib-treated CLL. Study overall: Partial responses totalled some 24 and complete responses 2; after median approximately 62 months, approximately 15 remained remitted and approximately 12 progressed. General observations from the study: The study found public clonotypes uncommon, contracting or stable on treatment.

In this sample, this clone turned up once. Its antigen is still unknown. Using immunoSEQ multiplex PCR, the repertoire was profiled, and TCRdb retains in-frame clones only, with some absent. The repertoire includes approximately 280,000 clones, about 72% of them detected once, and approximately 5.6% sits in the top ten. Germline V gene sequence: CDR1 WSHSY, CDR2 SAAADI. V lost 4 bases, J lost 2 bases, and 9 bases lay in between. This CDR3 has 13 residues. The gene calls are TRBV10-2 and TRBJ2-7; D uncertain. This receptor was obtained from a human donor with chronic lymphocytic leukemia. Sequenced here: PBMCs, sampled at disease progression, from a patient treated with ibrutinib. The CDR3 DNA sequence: TGCGCCAGCAGTGTGGTAGCCGCCTACGAGCAGTACTTC. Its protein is CASSVVAAYEQYF.